These 29 T cell receptor beta chains were sequenced from one sample in a study of blood T cell repertoires in COVID-19. TCRdb keeps only in-frame clones here, not all; method: immunoSEQ multiplex PCR. The sample has more than 300,000 clones, more than 75% seen once. Sequencing input: PBMCs or T cells enriched from blood (not recorded which). The source of these receptors is a woman aged 18-29 years who had recovered from COVID-19.

The chain carries TRBV12-2 and TRBJ2-3; TRBD2 is the table's D call, not checked against the DNA. TRBV12-2 counts as a pseudogene. The CDR3 is made up of 14 amino acids. CDR3 sequence reads: CASRLSGIGDTQYF. The CDR3 nucleotides read TGTGCAAGTCGCTTGTCCGGGATCGGAGATACGCAGTATTTT.

Only a few counts were recorded for this clone. The conserved phenylalanine or tryptophan normally closing the CDR3 is absent here, so this likely arose from a read error. Because the CDR3's place on the DNA is in doubt, the DNA is left out and the CDR3 is given as listed by TCRdb. V and J are TRBV7-3 and TRBJ1-2; no check of the table's D call, TRBD1, against the DNA was made. The CDR3 totals 12 residues, both ends included. Germline loops: CDR1 SGHTA, CDR2 FQGTGA. The CDR3 loop is CASSCPHGDTAS.

Only one count was recorded for this clone. The V call is TRBV30, the J call TRBJ1-4; D not resolved. The CDR3 has 12 residues. Trimming removed 4 bases at V and 6 bases at J, with 9 bases between. Germline V gene lookup returns CDR1 GTSNPN and CDR2 SVGIG (reference sequence). CDR3 sequence (DNA): TGTGCCTGGACTGGGCCGGATGAAAAACTGTTTTTT. It specifies CAWTGPDEKLFF. The full variable domain, with the rest looked up from reference TRBV30 and TRBJ1-4, is SQTIHQWPATLVQPVGSPLSLECTVEGTSNPNLYWYRQAAGRGLQLLFYSVGIGQISSEVPQNLSASRPQDRQFILSSKKLLLSDSGFYLCAWTGPDEKLFFGSGTQLSVL.

The chain combines TRBV18 with TRBJ2-7; D possibly corresponds to TRBD1 (5 bases). V gave up 3 bases and J gave up 2 bases, with 14 bases separating them. The germline V gene encodes CDR1 KGHSH and CDR2 LQKENI. There are 15 residues in the CDR3. The CDR3 region has the DNA TGTGCCAGCTCACCTAGACAGTCAGGCCCCTACGAGCAGTACTTC. This encodes CASSPRQSGPYEQYF.

The rearrangement links TRBV5-4 to TRBJ2-3, with 11 nucleotides matching TRBD1. This CDR3 comprises 15 residues. With 0 bases clipped from V and 3 bases from J, the junction kept 0 bases outside the gene matches. CDR1 SGHNT and CDR2 YYREEE come from the germline V gene (reference sequence). This chain's CDR3 is CASSLGDRGTDTQYF. Here the CDR3 DNA reads TGTGCCAGCAGCTTGGGGGACAGGGGGACAGATACGCAGTATTTT. Filled out from reference TRBV5-4 and TRBJ2-3, the complete variable domain reads ETGVTQSPTHLIKTRGQQVTLRCSSQSGHNTVSWYQQALGQGPQFIFQYYREEENGRGNFPPRFSGLQFPNYSSELNVNALELDDSALYLCASSLGDRGTDTQYFGPGTRLTVL.

The chain recombines TRBV7-3 with TRBJ2-5; D perhaps matches TRBD2 (6 bases). Germline CDR1 reads SGHTA; CDR2 reads FQGTGA. The CDR3 covers 14 residues. Trimming left V 2 bases short and J 4 bases short, with 11 bases between. CDR3 protein: CASSLFPGVETQYF. The CDR3 DNA is TGTGCCAGCAGCTTATTTCCGGGGGTAGAGACCCAGTACTTC.

The rearrangement uses TRBV9 and TRBJ2-5; 11 bases are a match to TRBD2. Germline V gene sequence: CDR1 SGDLS, CDR2 YYNGEE. The CDR3 sequence is 15 residues long. Trimming took 3 bases from V and 2 from J; bases not matched to a gene: 3. The CDR3 sequence is CASSASGGYQETQYF. For the CDR3, the DNA is TGTGCCAGCAGCGCTAGCGGGGGGTATCAAGAGACCCAGTACTTC.

The V and J genes are TRBV5-1 and TRBJ2-4; TRBD2 is a possible D gene (5 bases). Deletions cut 4 bases from V and 0 bases from J, with 11 bases between. The CDR3 sequence is 15 residues long. Germline values: CDR1 SGHRS, CDR2 YFSETQ. CDR3 sequence (DNA): TGCGCCAGCAGCCTGGACTCAGGAGCCAAAAACATTCAGTACTTC. It translates to CASSLDSGAKNIQYF.

The V gene is TRBV6-5, the J gene TRBJ2-1; no clear D gene. This CDR3 is built from 15 residues. Germline CDR1 and CDR2: MNHEY and SVGAGI. V was trimmed by 4 bases and J by 0 bases, leaving 10 bases between them. The DNA of the CDR3 is TGTGCCAGCAGTTTAAGCGCCGGCTCCTACAATGAGCAGTTCTTC. Encoded protein: CASSLSAGSYNEQFF.

The V gene is TRBV2, the J gene TRBJ2-7; TRBD2 agrees at 8 bases. The junction had 6 bases not matched to a gene; V was cut back by 7 bases and J by 1 base. The germline CDR1 and CDR2 sequences are SNHLY and FYNNEI. The CDR3 covers 14 residues. CDR3 in amino acids: CASKLGTRSYEQYF. The CDR3 DNA sequence: TGTGCCAGCAAGCTTGGGACTAGATCCTACGAGCAGTACTTC.

The chain couples TRBV5-4 to TRBJ1-2; D possibly corresponds to TRBD1 (5 bases). This CDR3 has 15 residues. Trimming cost V 1 base and J 0 bases, with 10 bases left between them. Germline assignment: CDR1 SGHNT and CDR2 YYREEE (reference sequence). The CDR3 region has the DNA TGTGCCAGCAGCTTGCGTGGAGGGGCTAACTATGGCTACACCTTC. It specifies CASSLRGGANYGYTF.

The chain recombines TRBV6-1 with TRBJ1-6, with D maybe TRBD1 (5 bases). CDR1 is MNHNS and CDR2 is SASEGT in the germline V gene. Trimming cost V 2 bases and J 8 bases, with 7 bases left between them. The CDR3 covers 13 residues. The CDR3: CASSEQGDSPLHF. DNA of the CDR3: TGTGCCAGCAGTGAACAGGGTGATTCACCCCTCCACTTT.

The rearrangement links TRBV7-2 to TRBJ1-3; a weak D match, TRBD1 (6 bases). The CDR3 has 14 residues. Germline V gene data show CDR1 as SGHTA and CDR2 as FQGNSA. Trimming took off 6 bases at V and 0 bases at J, with 9 bases between the two ends. CDR3 in amino acids: CASRDSRSGNTIYF. CDR3 nucleotide sequence: TGTGCCAGCAGGGACAGCCGCTCTGGAAACACCATATATTTT.

The chain employs TRBV7-2 and TRBJ1-6; a possible D gene is TRBD1 (6 bases). The V end was cut by 5 bases, the J end by 10 bases, with 18 bases between. The CDR3 sequence is 15 residues long. The germline V gene has CDR1 SGHTA and CDR2 FQGNSA. The CDR3 sequence is CASSREGTSLSPLHF. For the CDR3, the DNA is TGTGCCAGCAGCCGCGAGGGGACATCACTATCACCCCTCCACTTT.

The V gene is TRBV19, the J gene TRBJ1-1; D gene unclear. Per the germline V gene, CDR1 is LNHDA and CDR2 is SQIVND (reference sequence). V lost 5 bases to trimming and J lost 1 base, with 5 bases between them. This CDR3 is built from 12 residues. CDR3 protein: CASSPPNTEAFF. The CDR3 nucleotides are TGTGCCAGTAGTCCTCCGAACACTGAAGCTTTCTTT.

This rearrangement joins TRBV18 to TRBJ1-5; 10 bases fit TRBD1. Germline V gene sequence: CDR1 KGHSH, CDR2 LQKENI. There are 15 residues in the CDR3. V was clipped by 4 bases and J by 8 bases; unmatched bases: 8. As DNA, the CDR3 is TGTGCCAGCTCACGGACAGGGGGAAATTCTGAGCCCCAGCATTTT. It encodes CASSRTGGNSEPQHF.

The chain combines TRBV6-1 with TRBJ1-2; D is perhaps TRBD1 (6 bases). Trimming removed 5 bases from V and 5 bases from J, with 15 bases in between. From germline, CDR1 is MNHNS and CDR2 SASEGT. There are 14 residues in the CDR3. The CDR3 is CASSTIGQSYGYTF. The CDR3 DNA sequence: TGTGCCAGCAGTACCATTGGACAGAGTTATGGCTACACCTTC.

The CDR3 coding sequence is TGTGCCAGCGGGCGGGGGGAGAAACTGTTTTTT. Residues: CASGRGEKLFF. The chain combines TRBV6-5 with TRBJ1-4, with D maybe TRBD1 (5 bases). The CDR3 loop spans 11 amino acids. Germline lookup yields CDR1 MNHEY and CDR2 SVGAGI. The germline V and J ends were trimmed by 8 bases and 11 bases, with 12 bases remaining between them.

The rearrangement uses TRBV24-1 and TRBJ1-4; 8 positions match TRBD1. The CDR3 totals 16 residues. The germline CDR1 and CDR2 sequences are KGHDR and SFDVKD. V lost 4 bases, J lost 8 bases, and 11 bases stayed unmatched. CDR3 residues: CATSERGGTGGEKLFF. The CDR3 DNA reads as TGTGCCACCAGTGAAAGGGGAGGGACAGGAGGGGAAAAACTGTTTTTT.

This clone occurred once. The CDR3 loop reads CSVAAGYGYTF. The DNA of the CDR3 is TGCAGCGTGGCCGCAGGGTATGGCTACACCTTC. The chain carries TRBV29-1 and TRBJ1-2; possible D gene TRBD1, 5 bases. The V gene's germline CDR1 is SQVTM and CDR2 ANQGSEA. The CDR3 loop spans 11 amino acids. V was trimmed by 6 bases and J by 5 bases, leaving 10 bases between them.

The CDR3, as DNA: TGTGCCAGCAGCTCCTCGAGGGACAGGGGGACGAATGAAAAACTGTTTTTT. Protein: CASSSSRDRGTNEKLFF. The chain is built from TRBV7-4 and TRBJ1-4; 11 positions match TRBD1. Germline V gene lookup returns CDR1 SGHVT and CDR2 SQSDAQ. Trimming removed 4 bases from V and 5 bases from J; junction bases left unmatched: 9. The CDR3 loop spans 17 amino acids.

The V gene is TRBV11-1, the J gene TRBJ1-2; 7 nucleotides align to TRBD1. V lost 5 bases to trimming and J lost 5 bases; unmatched junction nucleotides: 5. This CDR3 is 13 amino acids long. In germline, CDR1 is SGHAT, CDR2 FQDESV (reference sequence). The CDR3 here is CASSPTGRYGYTF. The CDR3 bases are TGTGCCAGCAGCCCGACAGGGCGTTATGGCTACACCTTC. Together with reference TRBV11-1 and TRBJ1-2, the CDR3 gives the full variable domain: EAEVAQSPRYKITEKSQAVAFWCDPISGHATLYWYRQILGQGPELLVQFQDESVVDDSQLPKDRFSAERLKGVDSTLKIQPAELGDSAMYLCASSPTGRYGYTFGSGTRLTVV.

The chain couples TRBV24-1 to TRBJ2-7, with 8 nucleotides matching TRBD2. This CDR3 comprises 16 residues. The V gene end was trimmed by 1 base and the J gene end by 3 bases; junction bases not matched to a gene: 7. Per germline, CDR1 KGHDR and CDR2 SFDVKD. The CDR3 loop is CATSDFGRGGGYEQYF. In DNA, the CDR3 is TGTGCCACCAGTGATTTTGGCCGGGGGGGCGGCTACGAGCAGTACTTC.

In DNA form, the CDR3 reads TGTGCCAGCAGCAAGGGACTAGCGGGGTTGGGTGAGCAGTTCTTC. It encodes CASSKGLAGLGEQFF. This chain uses TRBV7-8 with TRBJ2-1; 13 bases map to TRBD2. The CDR3 runs 15 residues. The germline CDR1 and CDR2 sequences are SGHVS and FQNEAQ. Trimming at V came to 5 bases and at J to 9 bases, leaving 7 bases not matched to a gene.

This chain links TRBV18 with TRBJ1-3; D might be TRBD1 (5 bases). From germline, CDR1 is KGHSH and CDR2 LQKENI. This CDR3 contains 12 residues. Trimming cost V 6 bases and J 7 bases, with 10 bases left between them. CDR3 sequence (DNA): TGTGCCAGCTCCCCATACAGGAACACCATATATTTT. It yields the protein CASSPYRNTIYF.

This chain joins TRBV5-4 and TRBJ2-1; TRBD1 matches at 9 bases. V was pared by 7 bases and J by 7 bases, with 9 bases of the junction left unmatched. The germline V gene has CDR1 SGHNT and CDR2 YYREEE (reference sequence). This CDR3 has 14 amino acids. CDR3 amino acids: CASALPGQGNEQFF. CDR3 bases: TGTGCCAGCGCTCTCCCGGGACAGGGAAATGAGCAGTTCTTC.

The chain has TRBV7-9 and TRBJ1-2; possibly TRBD1 for D (5 bases). V lost 5 bases and J lost 7, with 20 bases in between. Germline V gene data show CDR1 as SEHNR and CDR2 as FQNEAQ (reference sequence). This CDR3 region has 15 residues. This chain's CDR3 is CASSLAGGDKRGYTF. Here the CDR3 DNA reads TGTGCCAGCAGCCTGGCGGGGGGTGATAAACGTGGCTACACCTTC.

The J gene is TRBJ1-1, the V gene TRBV5-1, with 7 bases matching TRBD1. Germline V gives CDR1 SGHRS, CDR2 YFSETQ. The CDR3 loop spans 14 amino acids. J was trimmed by 10 bases and V by 0 bases; bases with no gene match: 9. CDR3 DNA sequence: TGCGCCAGCAGCTTGGGGGACAGTTCCCAAAGAGCTTTCTTT. It translates to CASSLGDSSQRAFF.

The chain combines TRBV29-1 with TRBJ2-2, with 7 positions matching TRBD2. Per the germline V gene, CDR1 is SQVTM and CDR2 is ANQGSEA. This CDR3 has 14 amino acids. The V segment lost 4 bases and the J segment 4 bases; nucleotides outside the gene matches: 6. The CDR3 sequence: CSVGEWGGTGELFF. As DNA, the CDR3 is TGCAGCGTTGGCGAATGGGGGGGCACCGGGGAGCTGTTTTTT.